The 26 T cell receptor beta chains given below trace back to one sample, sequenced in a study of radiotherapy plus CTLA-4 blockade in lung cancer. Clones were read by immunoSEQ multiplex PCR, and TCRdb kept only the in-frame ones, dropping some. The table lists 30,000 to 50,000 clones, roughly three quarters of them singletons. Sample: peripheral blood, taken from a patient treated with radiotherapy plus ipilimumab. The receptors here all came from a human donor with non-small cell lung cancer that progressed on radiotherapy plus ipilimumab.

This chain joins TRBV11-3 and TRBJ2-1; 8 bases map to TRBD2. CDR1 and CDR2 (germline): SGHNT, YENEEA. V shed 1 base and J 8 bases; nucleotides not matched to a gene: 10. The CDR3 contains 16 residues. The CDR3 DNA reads TGTGCCAGCAGCTTAGCATTCAGCGGGGGATTCCATGAGCAGTTCTTC. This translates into CASSLAFSGGFHEQFF.

The CDR3 nucleotides are TGTGCCAGCACACAAGCCTCAGGGCAAAATGGCTACACCTTC. It encodes CASTQASGQNGYTF. The V and J genes are TRBV6-6 and TRBJ1-2; TRBD1 is a possible D gene (5 bases). The V end lost 7 bases, the J end lost 6 bases, and 18 bases lay between the germline ends. Germline V gene lookup returns CDR1 MNHNY and CDR2 SVGAGI (reference sequence). This CDR3 spans 14 amino acids.

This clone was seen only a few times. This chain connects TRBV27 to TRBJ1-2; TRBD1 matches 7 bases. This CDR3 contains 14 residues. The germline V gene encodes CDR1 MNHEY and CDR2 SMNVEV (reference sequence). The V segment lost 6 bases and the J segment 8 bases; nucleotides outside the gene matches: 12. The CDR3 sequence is CASSLDRALIGYTF. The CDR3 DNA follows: TGTGCCAGCAGCCTCGACAGGGCTCTAATCGGCTACACCTTC.

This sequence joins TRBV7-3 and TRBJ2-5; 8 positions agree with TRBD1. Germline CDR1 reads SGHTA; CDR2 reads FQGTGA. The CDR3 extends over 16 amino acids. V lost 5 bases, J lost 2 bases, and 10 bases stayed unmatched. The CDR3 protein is CASSQFGQGEQETQYF. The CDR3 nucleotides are TGTGCCAGCAGCCAGTTTGGACAGGGAGAACAAGAGACCCAGTACTTC.

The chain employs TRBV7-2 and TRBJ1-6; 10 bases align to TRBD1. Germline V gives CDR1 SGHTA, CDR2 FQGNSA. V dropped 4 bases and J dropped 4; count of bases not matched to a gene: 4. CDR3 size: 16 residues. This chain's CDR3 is CASSSRQGAYNSPLHF. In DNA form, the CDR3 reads TGTGCCAGCAGCTCCCGACAGGGGGCATATAATTCACCCCTCCACTTT.

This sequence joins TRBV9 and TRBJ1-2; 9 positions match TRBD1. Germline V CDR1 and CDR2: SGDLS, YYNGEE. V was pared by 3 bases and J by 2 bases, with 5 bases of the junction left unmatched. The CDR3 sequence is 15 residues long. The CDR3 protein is CASSATGTGNYGYTF. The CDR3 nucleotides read TGTGCCAGCAGCGCCACCGGGACAGGGAACTATGGCTACACCTTC.

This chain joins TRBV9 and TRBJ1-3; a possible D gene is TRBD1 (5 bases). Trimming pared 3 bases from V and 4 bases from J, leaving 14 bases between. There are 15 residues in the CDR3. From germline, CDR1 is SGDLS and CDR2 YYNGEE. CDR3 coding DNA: TGTGCCAGCAGCGCTCACCGCGGGGCAGGAAACACCATATATTTT. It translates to CASSAHRGAGNTIYF.

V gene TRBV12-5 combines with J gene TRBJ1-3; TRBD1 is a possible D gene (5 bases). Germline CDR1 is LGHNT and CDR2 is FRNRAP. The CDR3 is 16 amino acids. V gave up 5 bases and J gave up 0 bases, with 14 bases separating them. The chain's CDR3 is CASGNPDSRSGNTIYF. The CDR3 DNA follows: TGTGCTAGTGGTAACCCAGACAGCCGCTCTGGAAACACCATATATTTT.

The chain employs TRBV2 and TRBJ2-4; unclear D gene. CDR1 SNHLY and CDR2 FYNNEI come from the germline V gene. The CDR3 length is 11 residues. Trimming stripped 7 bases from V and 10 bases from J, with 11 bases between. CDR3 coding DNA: TGTGCCAGCAATGATGAGCCGATTCAGTACTTC. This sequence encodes CASNDEPIQYF. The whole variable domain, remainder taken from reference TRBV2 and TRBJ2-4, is EPEVTQTPSHQVTQMGQEVILRCVPISNHLYFYWYRQILGQKVEFLVSFYNNEISEKSEIFDDQFSVERPDGSNFTLKIRSTKLEDSAMYFCASNDEPIQYFGAGTRLSVL.

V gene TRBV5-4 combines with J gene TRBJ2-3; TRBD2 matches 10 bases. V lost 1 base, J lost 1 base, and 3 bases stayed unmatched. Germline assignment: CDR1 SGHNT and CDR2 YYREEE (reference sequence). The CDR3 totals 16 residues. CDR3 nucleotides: TGTGCCAGCAGCTTGCGCCTAGCGGGGGGCACAGATACGCAGTATTTT. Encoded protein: CASSLRLAGGTDTQYF.

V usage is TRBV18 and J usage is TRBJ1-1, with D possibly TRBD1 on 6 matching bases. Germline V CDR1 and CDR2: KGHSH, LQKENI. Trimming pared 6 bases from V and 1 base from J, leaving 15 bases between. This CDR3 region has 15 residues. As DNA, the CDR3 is TGTGCCAGCTCGACACTACAGGGACGGAACACTGAAGCTTTCTTT. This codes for CASSTLQGRNTEAFF.

CDR3: CASTGLLLTDTQYF. The CDR3 bases are TGTGCCAGCACGGGTCTGCTTCTCACAGATACGCAGTATTTT. This chain uses TRBV6-1 with TRBJ2-3; no clear D gene. The germline V gene has CDR1 MNHNS and CDR2 SASEGT. The CDR3 is 14 residues long. V lost 7 bases and J lost 2, with 13 bases in between.

The CDR3 DNA reads TGTGCCAGCAGCTTAATAGCGGGCAGCACAGATACGCAGTATTTT. The encoded protein is CASSLIAGSTDTQYF. The chain recombines TRBV11-2 with TRBJ2-3, with TRBD2 identical over 7 bases. The CDR3 length is 15 residues. Losses at the gene ends were 2 bases for V and 0 bases for J; bases not matched to a gene: 2. Germline V gives CDR1 SGHAT, CDR2 FQNNGV.

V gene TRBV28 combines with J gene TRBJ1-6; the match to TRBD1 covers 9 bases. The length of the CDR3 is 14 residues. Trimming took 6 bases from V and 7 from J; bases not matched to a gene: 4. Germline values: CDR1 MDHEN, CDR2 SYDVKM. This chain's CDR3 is CASSGQGWNSPLHF. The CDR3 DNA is TGTGCCAGCAGCGGACAGGGGTGGAATTCACCCCTCCACTTT.

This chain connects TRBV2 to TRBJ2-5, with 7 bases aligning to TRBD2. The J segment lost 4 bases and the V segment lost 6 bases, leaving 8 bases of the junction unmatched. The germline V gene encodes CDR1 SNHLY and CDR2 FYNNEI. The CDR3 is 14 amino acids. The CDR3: CASRGTAGVETQYF. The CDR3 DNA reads TGTGCCAGCAGGGGGACCGCGGGGGTAGAGACCCAGTACTTC.

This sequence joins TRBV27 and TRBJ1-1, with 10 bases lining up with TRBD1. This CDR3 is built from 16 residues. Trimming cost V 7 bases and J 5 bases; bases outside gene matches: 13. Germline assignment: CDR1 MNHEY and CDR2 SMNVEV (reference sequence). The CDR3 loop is CASIQGQGRSGTEAFF. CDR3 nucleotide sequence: TGTGCCAGCATCCAGGGACAGGGGAGAAGTGGGACTGAAGCTTTCTTT.

The CDR3 DNA sequence: TGTGCCAGCAGTGAAGGGGCTAGCGGGAACCGAGGGTTCTTC. This sequence encodes CASSEGASGNRGFF. This chain connects TRBV6-1 to TRBJ2-1, with 9 nucleotides matching TRBD2. The J segment lost 15 bases and the V segment lost 1 base, leaving 10 bases of the junction unmatched. The CDR3 loop spans 14 amino acids. The germline V gene has CDR1 MNHNS and CDR2 SASEGT.

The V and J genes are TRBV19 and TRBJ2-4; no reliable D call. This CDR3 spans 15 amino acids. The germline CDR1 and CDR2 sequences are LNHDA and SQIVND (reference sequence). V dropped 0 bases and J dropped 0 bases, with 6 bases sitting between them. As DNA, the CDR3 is TGTGCCAGTAGTATAGAGACACTAGCCAAAAACATTCAGTACTTC. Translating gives CASSIETLAKNIQYF.

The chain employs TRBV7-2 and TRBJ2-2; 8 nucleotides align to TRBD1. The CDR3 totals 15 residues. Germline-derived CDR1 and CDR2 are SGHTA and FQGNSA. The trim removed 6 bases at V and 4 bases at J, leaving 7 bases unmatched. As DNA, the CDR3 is TGTGCCAGCAGTAGTACAGGGGGGAGCACCGGGGAGCTGTTTTTT. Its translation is CASSSTGGSTGELFF.

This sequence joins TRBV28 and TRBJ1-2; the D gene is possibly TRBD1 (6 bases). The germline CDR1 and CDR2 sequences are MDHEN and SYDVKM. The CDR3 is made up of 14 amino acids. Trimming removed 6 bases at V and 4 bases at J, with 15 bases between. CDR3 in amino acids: CASRAGQFVYGYTF. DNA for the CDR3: TGTGCCAGCAGGGCAGGACAGTTTGTCTATGGCTACACCTTC.

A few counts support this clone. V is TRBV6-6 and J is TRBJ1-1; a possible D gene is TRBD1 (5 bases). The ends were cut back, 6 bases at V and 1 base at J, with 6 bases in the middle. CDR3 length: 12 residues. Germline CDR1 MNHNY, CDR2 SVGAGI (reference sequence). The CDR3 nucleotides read TGTGCCAGCAGCGGGGGGAACACTGAAGCTTTCTTT. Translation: CASSGGNTEAFF.

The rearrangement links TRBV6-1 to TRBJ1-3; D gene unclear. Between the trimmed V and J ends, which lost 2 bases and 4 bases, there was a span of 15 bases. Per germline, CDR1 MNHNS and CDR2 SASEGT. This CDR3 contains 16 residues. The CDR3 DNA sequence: TGTGCCAGCAGTGAAAACGACTCTATACGCGGAAACACCATATATTTT. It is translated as CASSENDSIRGNTIYF.

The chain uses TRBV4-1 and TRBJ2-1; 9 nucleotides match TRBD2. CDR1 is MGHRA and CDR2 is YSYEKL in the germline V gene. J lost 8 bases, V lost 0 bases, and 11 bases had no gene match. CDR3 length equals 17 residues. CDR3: CASSQDSARGGLDEQFF. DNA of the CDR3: TGCGCCAGCAGCCAAGATAGTGCGCGGGGGGGCCTCGATGAGCAGTTCTTC.

DNA of the CDR3: TGTGCCAGCACACAGGGGAGCTCCTATAATTCACCCCTCCACTTT. Translating it yields CASTQGSSYNSPLHF. The V call is TRBV2, the J call TRBJ1-6; 7 bases are a match to TRBD1. Germline loops: CDR1 SNHLY, CDR2 FYNNEI. The length of the CDR3 is 15 residues. V shed 7 bases, J shed 0 bases, and the junction held 3 bases outside the gene matches.

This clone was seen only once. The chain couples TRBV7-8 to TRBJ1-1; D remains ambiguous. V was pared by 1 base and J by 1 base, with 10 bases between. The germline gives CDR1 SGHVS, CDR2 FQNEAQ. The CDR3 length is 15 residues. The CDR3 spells CASSLVAGKNTEAFF. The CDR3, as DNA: TGTGCCAGCAGCTTAGTTGCAGGAAAGAACACTGAAGCTTTCTTT.

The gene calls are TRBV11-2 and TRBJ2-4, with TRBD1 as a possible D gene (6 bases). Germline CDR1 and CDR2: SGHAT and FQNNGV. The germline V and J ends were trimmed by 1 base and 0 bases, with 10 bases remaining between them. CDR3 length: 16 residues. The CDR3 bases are TGTGCCAGCAGCTTAGGACAGGACCAAGCCAAAAACATTCAGTACTTC. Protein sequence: CASSLGQDQAKNIQYF.